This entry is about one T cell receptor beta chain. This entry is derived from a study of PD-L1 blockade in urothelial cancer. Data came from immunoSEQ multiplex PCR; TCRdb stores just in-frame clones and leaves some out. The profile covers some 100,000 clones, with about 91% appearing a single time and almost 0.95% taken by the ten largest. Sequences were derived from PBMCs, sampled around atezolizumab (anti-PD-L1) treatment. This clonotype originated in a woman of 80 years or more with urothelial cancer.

The CDR3 DNA is TGCAGCGTTGTACTAGGGGGGGGTGAGCAGTTCTTC. This encodes CSVVLGGGEQFF. The chain has TRBV29-1 and TRBJ2-1; maybe TRBD2 (7 bases). Germline values: CDR1 SQVTM, CDR2 ANQGSEA. V lost 4 bases to trimming and J lost 9 bases, with 13 bases between them. This CDR3 region has 12 residues.